These T cell receptor beta chains were read from a single sample in a study of shared clonotypes between healthy human individuals. Clones were read by immunoSEQ multiplex PCR, and TCRdb kept only the in-frame ones, dropping some. The sample lists about 1 million clones; more than 65% were seen once. Sequencing was performed on memory CD4+ T cells sorted from blood. The receptors originated from a man aged 18 to 30 in good health. CDR3s include the opening cysteine and the closing phenylalanine or tryptophan. D genes are given only for firm matches. Expanded clones are given a class, and other clones once, few, many or no size at all.

NA	NA	TRBV5-1	TRBJ1-5	CASSVLGDGNQPQHF	TGCGCCAGCAGCGTATTGGGTGATGGCAATCAGCCCCAGCATTTT
NA	NA	TRBV7-8	TRBJ2-2	CASSLGSNTGELFF	TGTGCCAGCAGCTTAGGGTCGAACACCGGGGAGCTGTTTTTT
NA	NA	TRBV19	TRBJ1-1	CASSLRGFIFMNTEAFF	TGTGCCAGTAGTCTCAGGGGTTTCATTTTCATGAACACTGAAGCTTTCTTT
NA	NA	TRBV2	TRBJ1-6	CASYTGLGSPLHF	TGTGCCAGCTACACAGGGCTCGGTTCACCCCTCCACTTT
NA	TRBD1	TRBV5-4	TRBJ1-4	CASSSRDSPSEKLFF	TGTGCCAGCAGCTCGAGGGACAGCCCTTCTGAAAAACTGTTTTTT
few	TRBD1	TRBV4-1	TRBJ2-1	CASSFGTDYEQFF	TGCGCCAGCAGTTTTGGGACAGACTATGAGCAGTTCTTC
NA	NA	TRBV10-3	TRBJ1-4	CAITGATNEKLFF	TGTGCCATCACAGGGGCAACTAATGAAAAACTGTTTTTT
NA	NA	TRBV28	TRBJ2-5	CASQQSVETQYF	TGTGCCAGCCAGCAGTCTGTGGAGACCCAGTACTTC
NA	TRBD1	TRBV2	TRBJ2-7	CASNPEGTGYEQYF	TGTGCCAGCAACCCAGAGGGGACAGGGTACGAGCAGTACTTC
NA	NA	TRBV19	TRBJ1-4	CASSIAQGTNEKLFF	TGTGCCAGTAGTATCGCACAGGGAACTAATGAAAAACTGTTTTTT
NA	NA	TRBV6-5	TRBJ2-3	CASSSSTDTQYF	TGTGCCAGCAGTTCTTCCACAGATACGCAGTATTTT
NA	NA	TRBV9	TRBJ2-7	CASSALGYEQYF	TGTGCCAGCAGCGCCCTGGGCTACGAGCAGTACTTC
few	NA	TRBV7-9	TRBJ1-4	CASSLAGAGANEKLFF	TGTGCCAGCAGCTTAGCTGGGGCCGGGGCTAATGAAAAACTGTTTTTT
NA	NA	TRBV9	TRBJ2-1	CASSVAVGPIEDEQFF	TGTGCCAGCAGCGTAGCGGTCGGTCCGATTGAGGATGAGCAGTTCTTC
NA	TRBD2	TRBV2	TRBJ2-7	CASSRAGGPSYEQYF	TGTGCCAGCAGCCGAGCGGGGGGCCCCTCTTACGAGCAGTACTTC
few	NA	TRBV18	TRBJ2-6	CASSPLAPSSGANVLTF	TGTGCCAGCTCGCCCCTCGCCCCGAGCTCTGGGGCCAACGTCCTGACTTTC
NA	NA	TRBV20-1	TRBJ1-1	CSAPGPTEAFF	TGCAGTGCTCCAGGACCCACTGAAGCTTTCTTT
NA	TRBD1	TRBV28	TRBJ1-6	CASRIQGEISPLHF	TGTGCCAGCAGAATACAGGGGGAGATTTCACCCCTCCACTTT
NA	TRBD2	TRBV11-3	TRBJ2-3	CASSLQGLASDTQYF	TGTGCCAGCAGCTTGCAGGGACTAGCGTCGGATACGCAGTATTTT
NA	TRBD2	TRBV6-5	TRBJ2-1	CASRAGASNEQFF	TGTGCCAGCAGGGCGGGAGCAAGCAATGAGCAGTTCTTC
NA	TRBD2	TRBV7-2	TRBJ2-1	CASSLAWLAVNEQFF	TGTGCCAGCAGCTTAGCATGGCTAGCGGTCAATGAGCAGTTCTTC
NA	TRBD1	TRBV5-1	TRBJ2-5	CASSERTGAETQYF	TGCGCCAGCAGCGAACGAACAGGGGCTGAGACCCAGTACTTC
NA	TRBD1	TRBV7-9	TRBJ1-1	CASSSGQGDTEAFF	TGTGCCAGCAGCTCGGGACAGGGGGACACTGAAGCTTTCTTT
NA	NA	TRBV4-1	TRBJ2-2	CASSQEPSPNTGELFF	TGCGCCAGCAGCCAAGAGCCCAGCCCTAACACCGGGGAGCTGTTTTTT
NA	NA	TRBV10-3	TRBJ1-1	CAISRSTGNGNTEAFF	TGTGCCATCAGCCGATCCACAGGGAATGGGAACACTGAAGCTTTCTTT
once	NA	TRBV5-1	TRBJ1-4	CASSHLGGATNEKLFF	TGCGCCAGCAGTCATTTGGGAGGGGCAACTAATGAAAAACTGTTTTTT
NA	TRBD1	TRBV2	TRBJ1-3	CASSQDRANQGNTIYF	TGTGCCAGCAGTCAAGACAGGGCGAATCAAGGAAACACCATATATTTT
many	TRBD2	TRBV7-6	TRBJ2-3	CASSSGLAATDTQYF	TGTGCCAGCAGCTCGGGACTAGCGGCCACAGATACGCAGTATTTT
NA	TRBD2	TRBV7-8	TRBJ2-1	CASSLTLAFSFTNEQFF	TGTGCCAGCAGCTTAACACTAGCGTTCAGTTTTACCAATGAGCAGTTCTTC
NA	NA	TRBV7-9	TRBJ1-2	CASSLDGRQIYGYTF	TGTGCCAGCAGCCTAGATGGAAGACAGATCTATGGCTACACCTTC
NA	TRBD2	TRBV6-6	TRBJ2-7	CASSYDSGSYEQYF	TGTGCCAGCAGTTATGATAGCGGGAGTTACGAGCAGTACTTC
NA	NA	TRBV19	TRBJ1-4	CASSDSGREKLFF	TGTGCCAGTTCAGATAGCGGCCGGGAAAAACTGTTTTTT
few	NA	TRBV2	TRBJ2-7	CASRGYEQYF	TGTGCCAGCAGGGGATACGAGCAGTACTTC
NA	NA	TRBV30	TRBJ2-3	CAWSVLTTSTDTQYF	TGTGCCTGGAGTGTACTTACTACTAGCACAGATACGCAGTATTTT
few	NA	TRBV7-2	TRBJ2-1	CASSPRGGGNEQFF	TGTGCCAGCAGCCCCCGAGGAGGGGGCAATGAGCAGTTCTTC
once	NA	TRBV28	TRBJ2-7	CASSPRGWGIQLYEQYF	TGTGCCAGCAGCCCACGGGGATGGGGGATCCAACTCTACGAGCAGTACTTC
many	NA	TRBV7-2	TRBJ2-7	CASSERGESYEQYF	TGTGCCAGCAGCGAGAGGGGGGAGTCCTACGAGCAGTACTTC
NA	NA	TRBV15	TRBJ1-2	CATSPGAHYGYTF	TGTGCCACCAGCCCAGGGGCTCACTATGGCTACACCTTC
NA	NA	TRBV30	TRBJ1-2	CAWSSGRSQGGYTF	TGTGCCTGGAGTAGTGGCCGCTCCCAGGGTGGCTACACCTTC
NA	NA	TRBV5-6	TRBJ2-5	CASTRPTGETQYF	TGTGCCAGCACGCGTCCGACTGGAGAGACCCAGTACTTC
NA	NA	TRBV10-3	TRBJ2-3	CAISWTASGGDTQYF	TGTGCCATCAGTTGGACAGCCTCGGGGGGAGATACGCAGTATTTT
NA	TRBD1	TRBV9	TRBJ2-3	CASSVMTGGTDTQYF	TGTGCCAGCAGCGTAATGACAGGGGGCACAGATACGCAGTATTTT
NA	NA	TRBV7-9	TRBJ1-2	CASSPEGWYDGYTF	TGTGCCAGCAGCCCGGAAGGGTGGTACGATGGCTACACCTTC
few	NA	TRBV9	TRBJ1-3	CASSVGLVGGTGNTIYF	TGTGCCAGCAGCGTAGGGTTGGTGGGGGGCACTGGAAACACCATATATTTT
NA	TRBD1	TRBV5-1	TRBJ2-1	CASSTGQGASNEQFF	TGCGCCAGCAGCACAGGACAGGGGGCGTCCAATGAGCAGTTCTTC
NA	NA	TRBV6-1	TRBJ2-2	CASSVEGLDTGELFF	TGTGCCAGCAGTGTCGAGGGGTTGGACACCGGGGAGCTGTTTTTT
NA	NA	TRBV30	TRBJ2-4	CAWSVTGGLNIQYF	TGTGCCTGGAGTGTAACGGGGGGCCTCAACATTCAGTACTTC
NA	TRBD1	TRBV4-1	TRBJ1-1	CASSHIGQGGRNTEAFF	TGCGCCAGCAGCCACATAGGACAGGGGGGACGGAACACTGAAGCTTTCTTT
NA	NA	TRBV2	TRBJ1-6	CASSATSSYNSPLHF	TGTGCCAGCTCAGCGACGAGCTCCTATAATTCACCCCTCCACTTT